This T cell receptor beta chain was identified during a study of blood T cell repertoires in COVID-19. The authors' processing: By means of reference gene primer amplification, nucleated cell counts were estimated. The assay was immunoSEQ multiplex PCR, and TCRdb's table has in-frame clones only and misses some. That table is the source of V, J and clone size, and D and trimming were worked out from the DNA. The sample lists about 80,000 clones; roughly 85% were seen once. Germline-derived CDR1 and CDR2 are ENHRY and SYGVKD. This CDR3 is 16 amino acids long. Trimming stripped 2 bases from V and 2 bases from J, with 10 bases between.

The chain links TRBV10-3 to TRBJ2-6, with a tentative D call TRBD1 (6 bases). This TCR was recovered from a middle-aged man with COVID-19, enrolled during active disease. The sample consisted of peripheral blood. This chain's CDR3 is CAISETQGTGANVLTF. In DNA form, the CDR3 reads TGTGCCATCAGTGAGACACAGGGTACTGGGGCCAACGTCCTGACTTTC.